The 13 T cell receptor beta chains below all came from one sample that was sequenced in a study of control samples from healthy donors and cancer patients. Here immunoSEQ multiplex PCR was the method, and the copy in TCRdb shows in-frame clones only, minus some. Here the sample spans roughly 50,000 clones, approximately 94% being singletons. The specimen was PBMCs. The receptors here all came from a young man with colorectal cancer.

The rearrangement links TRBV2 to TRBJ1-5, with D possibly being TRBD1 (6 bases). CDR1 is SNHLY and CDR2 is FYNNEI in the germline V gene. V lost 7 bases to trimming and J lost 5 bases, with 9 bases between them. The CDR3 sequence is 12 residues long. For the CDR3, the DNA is TGTGCCAGCAACAGGGAAGATCAGCCCCAGCATTTT. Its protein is CASNREDQPQHF.

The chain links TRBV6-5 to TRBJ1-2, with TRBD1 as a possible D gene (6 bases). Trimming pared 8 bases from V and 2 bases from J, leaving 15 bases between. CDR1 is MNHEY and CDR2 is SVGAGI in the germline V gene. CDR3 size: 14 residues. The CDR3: CASSEGGDNYGYTF. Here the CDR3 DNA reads TGTGCCAGCTCAGAGGGGGGGGACAACTATGGCTACACCTTC.

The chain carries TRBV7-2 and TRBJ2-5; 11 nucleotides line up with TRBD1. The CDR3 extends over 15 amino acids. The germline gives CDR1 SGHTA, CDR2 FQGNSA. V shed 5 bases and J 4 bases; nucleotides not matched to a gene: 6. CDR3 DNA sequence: TGTGCCAGCAGCGGAGGGACAGGGGGAAGAGAGACCCAGTACTTC. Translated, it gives CASSGGTGGRETQYF.

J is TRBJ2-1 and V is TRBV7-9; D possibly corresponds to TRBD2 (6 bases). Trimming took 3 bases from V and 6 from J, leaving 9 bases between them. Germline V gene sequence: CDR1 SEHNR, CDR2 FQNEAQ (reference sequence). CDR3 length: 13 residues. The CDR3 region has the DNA TGTGCCAGCAGCTTTGGAGGGAGCAATGAGCAGTTCTTC. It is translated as CASSFGGSNEQFF.

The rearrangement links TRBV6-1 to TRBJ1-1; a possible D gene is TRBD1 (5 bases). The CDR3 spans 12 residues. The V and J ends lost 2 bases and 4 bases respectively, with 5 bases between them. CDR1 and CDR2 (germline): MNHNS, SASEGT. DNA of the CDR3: TGTGCCAGCAGTGAACAGGGCACTGAAGCTTTCTTT. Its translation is CASSEQGTEAFF.

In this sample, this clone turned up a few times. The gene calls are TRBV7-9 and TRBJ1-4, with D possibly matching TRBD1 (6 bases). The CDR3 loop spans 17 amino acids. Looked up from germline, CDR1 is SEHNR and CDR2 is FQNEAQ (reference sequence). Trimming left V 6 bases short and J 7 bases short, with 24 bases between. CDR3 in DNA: TGTGCCAGCAGTCCGACAACATGGAGGGGCAGGGGTGAAAAACTGTTTTTT. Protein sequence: CASSPTTWRGRGEKLFF.

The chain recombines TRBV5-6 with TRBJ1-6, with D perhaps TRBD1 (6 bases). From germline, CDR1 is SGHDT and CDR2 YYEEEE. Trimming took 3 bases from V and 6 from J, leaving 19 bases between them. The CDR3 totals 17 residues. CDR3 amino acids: CASSWGGGHNFNSPLHF. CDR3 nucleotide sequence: TGTGCCAGCAGCTGGGGGGGCGGACATAACTTTAATTCACCCCTCCACTTT.

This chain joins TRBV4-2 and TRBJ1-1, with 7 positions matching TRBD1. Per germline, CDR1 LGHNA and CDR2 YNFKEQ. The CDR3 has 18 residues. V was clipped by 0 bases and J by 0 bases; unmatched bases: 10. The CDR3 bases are TGTGCCAGCAGCCAAGAGACCGGGACAGCCCTCATGAACACTGAAGCTTTCTTT. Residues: CASSQETGTALMNTEAFF.

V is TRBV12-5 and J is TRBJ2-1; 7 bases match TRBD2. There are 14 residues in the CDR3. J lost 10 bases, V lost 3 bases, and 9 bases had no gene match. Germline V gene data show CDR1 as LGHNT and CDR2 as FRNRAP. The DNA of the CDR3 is TGTGCTAGTGGTTTCCCCCCCGGGGAGGGAGAGCAGTTCTTC. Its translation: CASGFPPGEGEQFF.

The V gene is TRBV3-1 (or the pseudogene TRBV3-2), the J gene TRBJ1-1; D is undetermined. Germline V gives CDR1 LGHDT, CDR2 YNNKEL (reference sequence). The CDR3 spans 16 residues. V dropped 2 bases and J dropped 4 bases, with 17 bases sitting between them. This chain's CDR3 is CASSQRTRTPGTEAFF. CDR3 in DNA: TGTGCCAGCAGCCAACGAACCCGAACCCCTGGCACTGAAGCTTTCTTT.

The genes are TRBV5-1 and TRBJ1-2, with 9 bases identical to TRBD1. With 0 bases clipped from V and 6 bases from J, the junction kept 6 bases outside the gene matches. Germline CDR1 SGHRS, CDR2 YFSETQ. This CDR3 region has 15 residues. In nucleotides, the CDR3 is TGCGCCAGCAGCTTGGCCCGACAGGGGGTAGATGGCTACACCTTC. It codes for CASSLARQGVDGYTF. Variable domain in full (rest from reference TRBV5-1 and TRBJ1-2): KAGVTQTPRYLIKTRGQQVTLSCSPISGHRSVSWYQQTPGQGLQFLFEYFSETQRNKGNFPGRFSGRQFSNSRSEMNVSTLELGDSALYLCASSLARQGVDGYTFGSGTRLTVV.

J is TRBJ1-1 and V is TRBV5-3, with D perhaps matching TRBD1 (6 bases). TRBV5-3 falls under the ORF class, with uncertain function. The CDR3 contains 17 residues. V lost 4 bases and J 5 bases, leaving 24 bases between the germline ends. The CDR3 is CARSPEGKQGGDTEAFF. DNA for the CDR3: TGTGCCAGAAGCCCAGAGGGAAAACAGGGTGGAGATACTGAAGCTTTCTTT.

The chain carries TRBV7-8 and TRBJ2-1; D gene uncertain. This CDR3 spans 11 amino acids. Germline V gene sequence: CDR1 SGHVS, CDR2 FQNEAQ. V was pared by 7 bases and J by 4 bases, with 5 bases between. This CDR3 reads CASTVYNEQFF. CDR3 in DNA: TGTGCCAGCACCGTATACAATGAGCAGTTCTTC.